The clone carrying this T cell receptor beta chain was picked up a small number of times. This entry is derived from a study of T cells after yellow fever vaccination. Germline V gives CDR1 PRHDT, CDR2 FYEKMQ (reference sequence). The ends were cut back, 5 bases at V and 2 bases at J, with 15 bases in the middle. This CDR3 comprises 15 residues. TCRdb recomputed calls from the 5' RACE reads with MiXCR, one row per CDR3 protein. The sample has 300,000 to 400,000 distinct CDR3 sequences; approximately 5.7% are singletons. Sequenced here: PBMCs, sampled 5 days after the yellow fever booster vaccination. V gene TRBV13 combines with J gene TRBJ1-2; D might be TRBD1 (6 bases). The origin of this receptor is a young man who received the YFV17D yellow fever vaccine. This CDR3 is CASSPRRGSNYGYTF. The CDR3 DNA follows: TGTGCCAGCAGCCCTCGCAGGGGTTCCAACTATGGCTACACCTTC.